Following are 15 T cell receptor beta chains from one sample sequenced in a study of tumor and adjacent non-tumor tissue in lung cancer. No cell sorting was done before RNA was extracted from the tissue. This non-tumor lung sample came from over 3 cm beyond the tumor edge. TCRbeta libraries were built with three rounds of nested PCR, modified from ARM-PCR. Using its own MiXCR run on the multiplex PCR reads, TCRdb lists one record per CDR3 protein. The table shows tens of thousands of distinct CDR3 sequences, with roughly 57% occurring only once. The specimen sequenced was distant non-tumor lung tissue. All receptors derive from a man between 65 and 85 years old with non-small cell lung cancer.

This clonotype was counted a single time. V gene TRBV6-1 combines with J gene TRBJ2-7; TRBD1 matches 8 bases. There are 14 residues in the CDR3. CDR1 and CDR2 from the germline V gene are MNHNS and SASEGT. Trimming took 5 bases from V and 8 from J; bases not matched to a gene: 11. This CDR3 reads CASSYDRGPIKQYF. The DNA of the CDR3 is TGTGCCAGCAGTTACGACAGGGGCCCCATTAAGCAGTACTTC.

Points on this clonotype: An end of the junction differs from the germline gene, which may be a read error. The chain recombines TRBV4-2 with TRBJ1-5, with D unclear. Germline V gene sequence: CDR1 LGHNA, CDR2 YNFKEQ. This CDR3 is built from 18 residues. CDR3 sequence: CASSQIRSAPGYSQPQHF. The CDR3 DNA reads TGTGCCAGCAGCCAAATACGATCGGCCCCGGGCTACAGTCAGCCTCAGCATTTT.

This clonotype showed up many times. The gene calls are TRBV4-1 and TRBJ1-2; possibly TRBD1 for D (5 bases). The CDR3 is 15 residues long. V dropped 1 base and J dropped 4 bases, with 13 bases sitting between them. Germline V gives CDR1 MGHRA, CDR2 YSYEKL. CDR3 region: CASSQAYSGSYGYTF. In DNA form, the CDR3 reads TGCGCCAGCAGCCAAGCATATTCAGGGAGCTATGGCTACACCTTC.

Here the CDR3 reads CASSRSLGQGMGTQYF. In DNA, the CDR3 is TGCGCCAGCAGCCGCTCCTTGGGACAGGGTATGGGGACCCAGTACTTC. This chain joins TRBV4-1 and TRBJ2-5; 9 nucleotides align to TRBD1. Germline V gene lookup returns CDR1 MGHRA and CDR2 YSYEKL. The V and J ends lost 4 bases and 7 bases, in that order; junction bases with no gene match: 13. The CDR3 sequence is 16 residues long.

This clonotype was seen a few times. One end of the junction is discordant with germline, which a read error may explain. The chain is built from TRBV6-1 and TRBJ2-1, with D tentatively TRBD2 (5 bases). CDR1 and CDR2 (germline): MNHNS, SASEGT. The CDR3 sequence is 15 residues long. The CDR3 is CASRAGISVGNEQFF. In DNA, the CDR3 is TGTGCCAGCAGAGCCGGGATATCAGTGGGGAATGAACAGTTCTTC.

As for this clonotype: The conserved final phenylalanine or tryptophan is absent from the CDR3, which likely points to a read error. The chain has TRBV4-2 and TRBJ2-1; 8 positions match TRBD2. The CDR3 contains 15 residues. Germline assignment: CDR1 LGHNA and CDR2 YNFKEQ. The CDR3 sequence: CASSQDQGLGGEQFI. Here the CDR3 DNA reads TGCGCCAGCAGCCAAGATCAGGGACTAGGCGGTGAGCAGTTCATC.

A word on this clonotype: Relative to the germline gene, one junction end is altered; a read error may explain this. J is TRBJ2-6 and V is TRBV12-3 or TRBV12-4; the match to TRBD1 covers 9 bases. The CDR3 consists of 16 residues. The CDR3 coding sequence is TGTGCCAGCAGTTTGGGACAGGGAGCTGGGGCCAAGGTCCTGACTTTC. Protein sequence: CASSLGQGAGAKVLTF.

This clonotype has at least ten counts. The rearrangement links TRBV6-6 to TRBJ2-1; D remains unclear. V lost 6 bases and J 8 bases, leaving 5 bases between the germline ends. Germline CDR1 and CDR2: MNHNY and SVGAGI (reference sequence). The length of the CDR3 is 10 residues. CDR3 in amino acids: CASSRDEQFF. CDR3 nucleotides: TGTGCCAGCAGCCGCGATGAGCAGTTCTTC.

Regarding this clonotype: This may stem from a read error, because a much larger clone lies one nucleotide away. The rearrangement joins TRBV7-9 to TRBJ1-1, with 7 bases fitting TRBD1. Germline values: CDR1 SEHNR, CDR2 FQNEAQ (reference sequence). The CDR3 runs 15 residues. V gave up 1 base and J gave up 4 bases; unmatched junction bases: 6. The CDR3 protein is CASSLVGGASTEAFF. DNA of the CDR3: TGTGCCAGCAGCTTAGTAGGGGGCGCGTCCACTGAAGCTTTCTTT.

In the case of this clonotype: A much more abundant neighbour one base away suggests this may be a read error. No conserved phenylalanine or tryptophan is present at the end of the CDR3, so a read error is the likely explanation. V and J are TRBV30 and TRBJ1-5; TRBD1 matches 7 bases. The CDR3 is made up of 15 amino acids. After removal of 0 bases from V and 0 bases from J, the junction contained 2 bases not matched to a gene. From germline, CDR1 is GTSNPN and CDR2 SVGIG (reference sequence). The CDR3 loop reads CAWSVRTGSNQPQHI. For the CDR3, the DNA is TGTGCCTGGAGTGTTAGGACAGGTAGCAATCAGCCCCAGCATATT.

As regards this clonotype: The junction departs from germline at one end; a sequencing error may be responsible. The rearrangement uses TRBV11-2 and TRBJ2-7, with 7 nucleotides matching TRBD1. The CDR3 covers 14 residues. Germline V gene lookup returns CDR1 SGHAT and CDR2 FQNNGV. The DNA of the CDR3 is TGTGCCGGCATCGAGGGGGACAGAAACTACGAGCAATACTTC. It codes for CAGIEGDRNYEQYF.

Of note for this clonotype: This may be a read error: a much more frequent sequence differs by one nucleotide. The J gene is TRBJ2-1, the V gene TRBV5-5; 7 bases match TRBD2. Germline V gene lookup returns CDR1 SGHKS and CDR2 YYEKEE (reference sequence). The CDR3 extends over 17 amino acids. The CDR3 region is CASSLVGEGGPYNVQFF. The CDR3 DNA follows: TGTGCCAGCAGCTTGGTTGGCGAGGGAGGGCCTTACAATGTGCAGTTCTTC.

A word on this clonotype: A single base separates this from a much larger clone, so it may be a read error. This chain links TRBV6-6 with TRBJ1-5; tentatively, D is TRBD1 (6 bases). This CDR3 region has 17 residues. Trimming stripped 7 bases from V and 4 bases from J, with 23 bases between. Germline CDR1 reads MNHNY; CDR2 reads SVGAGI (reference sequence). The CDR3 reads CASNRATKEGTNQPQHF. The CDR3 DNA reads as TGTGCCAGCAACAGGGCGACGAAAGAGGGTACGAATCAGCCCCAGCATTTT.

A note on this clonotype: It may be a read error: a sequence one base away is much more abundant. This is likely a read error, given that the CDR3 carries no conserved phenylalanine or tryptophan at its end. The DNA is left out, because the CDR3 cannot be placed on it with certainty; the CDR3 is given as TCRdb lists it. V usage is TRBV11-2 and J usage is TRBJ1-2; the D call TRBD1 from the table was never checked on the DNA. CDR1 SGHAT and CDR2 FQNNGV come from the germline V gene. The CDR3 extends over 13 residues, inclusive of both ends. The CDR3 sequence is CASSPRRQGDSTL.

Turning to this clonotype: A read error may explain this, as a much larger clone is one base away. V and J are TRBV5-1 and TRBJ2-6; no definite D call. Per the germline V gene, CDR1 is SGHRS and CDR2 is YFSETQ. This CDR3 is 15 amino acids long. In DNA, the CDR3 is TGCGCCAACAGCCTGGAGCACGCCAGGGCCAACGTCCTGACTTTC. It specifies CANSLEHARANVLTF.